The rows below give T cell receptor beta chains drawn from one sample of a study of T cells in localized non-small cell lung cancer. Repertoires were generated with immunoSEQ multiplex PCR, while TCRdb's copy carries only in-frame clones and drops some. The table records a few thousand clones, 23% of them present only once. The sequences come from lung tumor tissue, collected before any cancer treatment. These receptors originate from an older female donor with stage I lung adenocarcinoma. CDR3s include the opening cysteine and the closing phenylalanine or tryptophan. The order of the fields is clone size, D gene, CDR3 length, V gene, J gene, CDR3 DNA, CDR3 protein. The D gene is left open where the match is weak. Only some rows state a clone size, as once, few, many or a class for expanded clones.

few,-,17,TRBV6-8,TRBJ1-3,TGTGCCAGCAGCAGGGGTGGGACACAACGCTCTGGAAACACCATATATTTT,CASSRGGTQRSGNTIYF
-,-,15,TRBV11-3,TRBJ2-7,TGTGCCAGCAGCTTAAGGGCTGGAGGGCCCTACGAGCAGTACTTC,CASSLRAGGPYEQYF
-,TRBD1,16,TRBV7-6,TRBJ2-7,TGTGCCAGCAGCTTTCTCCCGGGACAGGTCACCTACGAGCAGTACTTC,CASSFLPGQVTYEQYF
medium-sized,-,16,TRBV6-8,TRBJ1-2,TGTGCCAGCAAATCGGCAGGGATAGAGGGCGACTATGGCTACACCTTC,CASKSAGIEGDYGYTF
medium-sized,TRBD1,14,TRBV11-3,TRBJ1-4,TGTGCCAGCAGCCTATCGGGACAGTCCGAAAAACTGTTTTTT,CASSLSGQSEKLFF
-,TRBD1,13,TRBV18,TRBJ1-1,TGTGCCAGCTCACCTGGGGACAGGGCTGAAGCTTTCTTT,CASSPGDRAEAFF
-,-,15,TRBV25-1,TRBJ2-2,TGTGCCAGCAGTGATGCGGGATCCCTCACCGGGGAGCTGTTTTTT,CASSDAGSLTGELFF
-,-,14,TRBV28,TRBJ1-2,TGTGCCAGCAGGACGCCGGACAGCCTCTATGGCTACACCTTC,CASRTPDSLYGYTF
medium-sized,TRBD1,12,TRBV6-8,TRBJ1-2,TGTGCCAGCAGTCCTAGGGGGCAAGGCTACACCTTC,CASSPRGQGYTF
-,-,15,TRBV18,TRBJ2-5,TGTGCCAGCACAAGGCCGACAGCCCAACAAGAGACCCAGTACTTC,CASTRPTAQQETQYF